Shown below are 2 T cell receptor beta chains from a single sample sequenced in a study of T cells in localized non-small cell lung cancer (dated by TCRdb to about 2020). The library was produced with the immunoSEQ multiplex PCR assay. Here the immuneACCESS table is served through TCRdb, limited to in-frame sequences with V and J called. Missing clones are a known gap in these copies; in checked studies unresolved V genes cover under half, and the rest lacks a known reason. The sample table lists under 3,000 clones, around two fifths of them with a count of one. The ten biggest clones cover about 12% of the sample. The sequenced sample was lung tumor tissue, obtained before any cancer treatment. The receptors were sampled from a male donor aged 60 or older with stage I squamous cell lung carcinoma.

Here the CDR3 DNA reads TGTGCCAGCTCACCAGTGAGCGGGGGGCACAATGAGCAGTTCTTC. Encoded protein: CASSPVSGGHNEQFF. This chain joins TRBV18 and TRBJ2-1; TRBD2 matches at 9 bases. The length of the CDR3 is 15 residues. Germline V gene lookup returns CDR1 KGHSH and CDR2 LQKENI. The junction had 4 bases not matched to a gene; V was cut back by 2 bases and J by 5 bases.

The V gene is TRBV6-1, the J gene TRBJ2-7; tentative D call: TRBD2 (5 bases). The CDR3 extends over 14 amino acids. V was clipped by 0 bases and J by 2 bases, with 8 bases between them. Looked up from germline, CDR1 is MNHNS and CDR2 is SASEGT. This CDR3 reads CASSEAPGTYEQYF. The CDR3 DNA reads TGTGCCAGCAGTGAAGCGCCCGGGACCTACGAGCAGTACTTC.